The text below deals with one TCR beta chain. What it recognizes is unknown. The data stem from a study of T cells expressing NK-cell markers. The wider study: Among eight sequenced donors, seven carried HCMV seropositivity while one was seronegative.

It was by 5'RACE template switching with UMIs that TCR beta cDNA was made. TCRdb re-called the 5' RACE reads and catalogs CDR3 proteins one per entry, DNA excluded. This listing includes 300,000 or so distinct CDR3 sequences. The CDR3 length is 13 residues. CDR1 SGHAT and CDR2 FQNNGV come from the germline V gene. Notes on the study in general: The CD3+CD56-NKG2C+ fraction of several donors was likewise dominated by these clonotypes. NKG2C+ dominant clonotype frequencies in six or seven donors were roughly 1.0-7.5% of CD8+ T cells.

The receptor's source is a woman aged 18 to 75 in good health. The sequenced sample was blood T cells: a sorted CD56 or NKG2C T cell subset, CD4+ or CD8+ T cells, or bulk PBMC T cells (not recorded which). The chain recombines TRBV11-2 with TRBJ2-3. The CDR3 reads CASSLDPTDTQYF.